A selection of T cell receptor beta chains follows, all from one sample in a study of PD-L1 blockade in urothelial cancer. Measured with immunoSEQ multiplex PCR; TCRdb has only the in-frame clones, and not every one. The table shows some 45,000 clones, with 70% to 90% occurring only once. This sample comprised PBMCs, obtained around atezolizumab (anti-PD-L1) treatment. All receptors come from a donor over 35 with urothelial cancer. Both conserved end residues are part of each CDR3. The D gene is left open where the match is weak. Some rows mark clone size as missing; the rest say once, few, many or name a class of expanded clone.

>TRBD2|16|TRBV11-1|few|TRBJ2-1
CASSPRTSGNIYEQFF
TGTGCCAGCAGCCCACGGACTAGCGGGAACATCTATGAGCAGTTCTTC
>.|19|TRBV28|.|TRBJ1-1
CASCRVGRGAGGMNTEAFF
TGTGCCAGCTGCCGGGTGGGGCGGGGGGCCGGTGGGATGAACACTGAAGCTTTCTTT
>.|14|TRBV4-3|medium-sized|TRBJ1-1
CASSQGREGTEAFF
TGCGCCAGCAGCCAAGGGCGAGAGGGCACTGAAGCTTTCTTT
>TRBD1|13|TRBV30|few|TRBJ1-5
CAWRDRVGQPQHF
TGTGCCTGGAGGGACAGGGTCGGTCAGCCCCAGCATTTT
>TRBD2|16|TRBV5-5|.|TRBJ2-1
CASSLVRLAGWDEQFF
TGTGCCAGCAGCTTGGTGCGGCTAGCGGGATGGGATGAGCAGTTCTTC
>.|14|TRBV7-6|once|TRBJ2-7
CASSPIGGRNEQYF
TGTGCCAGCAGCCCGATCGGAGGGAGGAACGAGCAGTACTTC
>TRBD2|15|TRBV6-5|.|TRBJ2-5
CASSPGLAGGETQYF
TGTGCCAGCAGTCCCGGACTAGCGGGAGGAGAGACCCAGTACTTC
>TRBD2|15|TRBV7-3|.|TRBJ2-2
CASSLNQAGRGELFF
TGTGCCAGCAGCTTAAACCAAGCGGGACGCGGGGAGCTGTTTTTT
>.|12|TRBV7-9|.|TRBJ2-7
CASSDSGGEQYF
TGTGCCAGCAGCGATTCCGGAGGCGAGCAGTACTTC
>.|14|TRBV19|.|TRBJ2-5
CASSLGTAQETQYF
TGTGCCAGTAGTCTGGGGACTGCACAGGAGACCCAGTACTTC
>.|15|TRBV5-6|.|TRBJ1-5
CASSLAGGSNQPQHF
TGTGCCAGCAGCTTGGCGGGGGGCAGTAATCAGCCCCAGCATTTT
>TRBD1|11|TRBV2|once|TRBJ2-7
CAKGQGREQYF
TGTGCCAAAGGACAGGGTCGGGAGCAGTACTTC
>TRBD1|14|TRBV2|.|TRBJ2-4
CATVDRGPKNIQYF
TGTGCCACCGTTGACAGGGGGCCCAAAAACATTCAGTACTTC
>TRBD1|13|TRBV5-4|once|TRBJ2-3
CASSLEGADTQYF
TGTGCCAGCAGCTTGGAGGGGGCCGATACGCAGTATTTT
>TRBD1|15|TRBV7-8|.|TRBJ2-7
CASSFGQGASYEQYF
TGTGCCAGCAGCTTTGGACAGGGGGCGTCCTACGAGCAGTACTTC
>TRBD2|18|TRBV27|.|TRBJ2-2
CASSPARLAGGRGGELFF
TGTGCCAGCAGTCCGGCCAGACTAGCGGGAGGGCGGGGCGGGGAGCTGTTTTTT
>.|15|TRBV11-3|.|TRBJ2-7
CASSLAAGEIYEQYF
TGTGCCAGCAGCTTAGCGGCGGGTGAGATCTACGAGCAGTACTTC
>TRBD1|14|TRBV18|.|TRBJ2-7
CASSPGQGHYEQYF
TGTGCCAGCTCACCAGGACAGGGACACTACGAGCAGTACTTC
>TRBD2|17|TRBV2|once|TRBJ2-1
CASSGGSGRGKGGEQFF
TGTGCCAGCAGTGGGGGTAGCGGGAGAGGGAAAGGGGGTGAGCAGTTCTTC
>.|13|TRBV6-6|.|TRBJ2-1
CASSPIQLNEQFF
TGTGCCAGCAGCCCCATACAGCTCAATGAGCAGTTCTTC
>TRBD1|15|TRBV7-2|once|TRBJ1-5
CASSPTGASNQPQHF
TGTGCCAGCAGCCCAACAGGGGCGAGCAATCAGCCCCAGCATTTT
>TRBD1|15|TRBV28|.|TRBJ2-7
CASSRPGQGRYEQYF
TGTGCCAGCAGTAGACCGGGACAGGGGAGGTACGAGCAGTACTTC
>TRBD1|16|TRBV28|.|TRBJ1-2
CASSFPGQGPNYGYTF
TGTGCCAGCAGTTTCCCGGGACAGGGTCCTAACTATGGCTACACCTTC
>.|15|TRBV19|.|TRBJ2-6
CASGQPSSGANVLTF
TGTGCCAGCGGACAGCCTTCCTCTGGGGCCAACGTCCTGACTTTC
>TRBD1|13|TRBV18|.|TRBJ1-1
CASSPGQDTEAFF
TGTGCCAGCTCACCGGGACAGGACACTGAAGCTTTCTTT
>.|13|TRBV6-5|.|TRBJ2-3
CASRPLGPDTQYF
TGTGCCAGCCGCCCCCTGGGGCCAGATACGCAGTATTTT
>.|13|TRBV5-1|.|TRBJ1-1
CASSLGQGASAFF
TGCGCCAGCAGCTTGGGACAAGGGGCCTCAGCTTTCTTT
>TRBD2|15|TRBV6-4|.|TRBJ2-3
CASRPLAGSTDTQYF
TGTGCCAGCAGGCCACTAGCGGGGAGCACAGATACGCAGTATTTT
>.|11|TRBV20-1|.|TRBJ2-7
CSASGAYEQYF
TGCAGTGCTAGCGGGGCCTACGAGCAGTACTTC
>TRBD2|16|TRBV18|.|TRBJ2-1
CASSPSGMSSYNEQFF
TGTGCCAGCTCCCCTAGCGGGATGAGCTCCTACAATGAGCAGTTCTTC
>.|15|TRBV11-3|.|TRBJ2-4
CASSHGKGAKNIQYF
TGTGCCAGCAGCCACGGGAAGGGAGCCAAAAACATTCAGTACTTC
>.|15|TRBV7-9|.|TRBJ1-4
CASSQGYLTNEKLFF
TGTGCCAGCAGCCAGGGGTACTTAACTAATGAAAAACTGTTTTTT
>.|12|TRBV5-1|.|TRBJ1-2
CASSATRGGYTF
TGCGCCAGCAGCGCAACACGAGGCGGCTACACCTTC
>.|17|TRBV7-6|.|TRBJ1-4
CASTFGSGVQPNEKLFF
TGTGCCAGCACCTTCGGGAGTGGGGTACAGCCTAATGAAAAACTGTTTTTT
>TRBD2|13|TRBV29-1|.|TRBJ2-5
CSVEPDGGETQYF
TGCAGCGTTGAACCGGACGGGGGGGAGACCCAGTACTTC
>.|15|TRBV7-9|.|TRBJ2-7
CASSLEAGPYYEQYF
TGTGCCAGCAGCTTAGAGGCAGGTCCCTACTACGAGCAGTACTTC
>.|15|TRBV19|.|TRBJ2-2
CASSIWSSWAGELFF
TGTGCCAGTAGTATTTGGTCTAGCTGGGCCGGGGAGCTGTTTTTT
>.|13|TRBV4-1|.|TRBJ2-5
CASSRLMMETQYF
TGCGCCAGCAGCCGCCTAATGATGGAGACCCAGTACTTC
>.|17|TRBV4-1|.|TRBJ2-7
CASSLGPTGPQLYEQYF
TGCGCCAGCAGCCTGGGGCCCACCGGGCCCCAACTCTACGAGCAGTACTTC
>TRBD1|15|TRBV19|.|TRBJ1-2
CASSDKPGQIYGYTF
TGTGCCAGTAGTGACAAACCGGGACAGATCTATGGCTACACCTTC
>.|14|TRBV19|once|TRBJ2-7
CASSIAGADTPQYF
TGTGCCAGTAGTATAGCCGGCGCAGACACACCTCAGTACTTC
>TRBD2|16|TRBV5-4|.|TRBJ2-3
CASSMLASGTTDTQYF
TGTGCCAGCAGCATGTTGGCTAGCGGAACCACAGATACGCAGTATTTT